A selection of T cell receptor beta chains follows, all from one sample in a study of blood T cell repertoires in COVID-19. Libraries were prepared by immunoSEQ multiplex PCR; TCRdb keeps only in-frame clonotypes and omits some of them. The table includes 150,000 to 200,000 clones, around 91% detected once. Sequencing was performed on PBMCs or T cells enriched from blood (not recorded which). These receptors were collected from a woman aged 18-30 years who had recovered from COVID-19. The CDR3 runs from the conserved cysteine through the conserved F or W.

TRBJ1-5	TRBV28	CASGRGTGGNQPQHF
TRBJ1-2	TRBV4-1	CASSQGTTGYDGYTF
TRBJ2-3	TRBV25-1	CASRGQSPDTQYF
TRBJ1-4	TRBV3-1/TRBV3-2	CASSLGTGSGNEKLFF
TRBJ2-7	TRBV28	CASSSSTGTYEQYF
TRBJ2-5	TRBV3-1/TRBV3-2	CASSQDVGRRGQETQYF
TRBJ1-6	TRBV6-5	CASGSSGENSPLHF
TRBJ2-7	TRBV7-6	CASSLEAGPSREQYF
TRBJ1-1	TRBV7-8	CASSSEGRLDSEAFF
TRBJ2-7	TRBV6-2/TRBV6-3	CASSYSGTKDEQYF
TRBJ2-5	TRBV28	CASIGTSGRKTQYF
TRBJ1-1	TRBV3-1/TRBV3-2	CASSQFHRGTEAFF
TRBJ2-3	TRBV7-8	CASKPLMAGSLDTQYF
TRBJ1-2	TRBV9	CASSGWGPSNYGYTF
TRBJ2-7	TRBV2	CASSVGLAGAYEQYF
TRBJ2-3	TRBV7-2	CASSLARQGFGTDTQYF